Only a few counts were recorded for the clone carrying this T cell receptor (beta chain). Its antigen is unknown. These data come from a study of T-cell reconstitution after alpha-beta-depleted transplantation in children. Whole-study findings and limits: Reportedly, roughly two months post-transplant, alpha-beta T cells arose from several hundred expanded graft clones. When one year had passed after transplant, most T-cell counts and diversity came from newly produced T cells. In some patients, recipient T cells and intrathymic progenitors surviving conditioning explained high day-60 diversity.

TCRbeta library construction was performed incorporating unique molecular identifiers. TCRdb reanalysed the PCR reads using MiXCR and keeps one entry per CDR3 protein. The sample has just over 950,000 distinct CDR3 sequences, about 29% seen once. Germline CDR1 reads SGHDN; CDR2 reads FVKESK. V dropped 0 bases and J dropped 3 bases, with 6 bases sitting between them. The CDR3 contains 13 residues. The starting material was PBMCs, mostly from graft donor cells, obtained 360 days after TCRalphabeta/CD19-depleted stem cell transplant. This TCR came from a boy younger than two who had a stem cell transplant for SCID, so the T cells may come from the graft donor. The chain combines TRBV14 with TRBJ2-7, with a weak D call TRBD2 (5 bases). The CDR3 nucleotides read TGTGCCAGCAGCCAAGATAGCGACTACGAGCAGTACTTC. Protein: CASSQDSDYEQYF.